This T cell receptor beta chain is from a study of cytomegalovirus exposure and HLA in healthy donors. This clone showed up just once. What it binds is not known. The PCR employed 60 Vbeta primers together with 13 Jbeta primers. Only in-frame clones appear in the TCRdb table, and some are missing; sequencing was by immunoSEQ multiplex PCR. The sample contains some 150,000 clones, 80% of which appear only once. Findings of the study overall: Data from an earlier analysis indicated that most TCR beta V segments were productive either about 87% or about 30% of the time. Per a later analysis, 15,000 to 20,000 TCR beta sequences showed association with HLA alleles at 0.05 false discovery rate. Looking again later, the authors saw that most CMV-associated TCR beta chains seemed HLA-restricted.

Sequencing input: PBMCs. The origin of this receptor is a man aged 30 to 45 in good health and CMV-seronegative.

The CDR3 sequence is CASSFYPSSYNEQFF. CDR3 DNA sequence: TGCGCCAGCAGCTTTTATCCGAGCTCCTACAATGAGCAGTTCTTC. This chain connects TRBV5-1 to TRBJ2-1; D gene unclear. The germline CDR1 and CDR2 sequences are SGHRS and YFSETQ. The V end was cut by 2 bases, the J end by 0 bases, with 9 bases between. This CDR3 has 15 amino acids.